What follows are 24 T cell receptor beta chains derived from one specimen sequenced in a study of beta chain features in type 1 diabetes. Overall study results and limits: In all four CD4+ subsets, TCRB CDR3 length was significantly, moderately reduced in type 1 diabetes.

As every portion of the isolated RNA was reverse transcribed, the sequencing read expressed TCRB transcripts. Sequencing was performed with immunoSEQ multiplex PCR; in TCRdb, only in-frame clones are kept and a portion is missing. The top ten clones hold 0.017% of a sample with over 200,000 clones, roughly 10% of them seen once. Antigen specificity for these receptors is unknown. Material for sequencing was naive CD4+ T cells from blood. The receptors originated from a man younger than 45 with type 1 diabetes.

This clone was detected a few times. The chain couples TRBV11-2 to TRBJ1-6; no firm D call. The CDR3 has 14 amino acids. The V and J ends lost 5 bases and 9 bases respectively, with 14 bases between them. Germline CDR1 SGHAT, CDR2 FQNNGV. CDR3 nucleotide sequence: TGTGCCAGCAGCGCAGAAACGGCAGGTTCACCCCTCCACTTT. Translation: CASSAETAGSPLHF. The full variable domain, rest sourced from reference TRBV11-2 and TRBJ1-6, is EAGVAQSPRYKIIEKRQSVAFWCNPISGHATLYWYQQILGQGPKLLIQFQNNGVVDDSQLPKDRFSAERLKGVDSTLKIQPAKLEDSAVYLCASSAETAGSPLHFGNGTRLTVT.

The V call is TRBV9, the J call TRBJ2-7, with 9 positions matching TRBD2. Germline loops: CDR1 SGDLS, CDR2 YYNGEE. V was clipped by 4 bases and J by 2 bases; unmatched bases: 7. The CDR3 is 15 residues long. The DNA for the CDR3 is TGTGCCAGCAGCCTAGGCCTAGCGGGGACCTACGAGCAGTACTTC. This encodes CASSLGLAGTYEQYF.

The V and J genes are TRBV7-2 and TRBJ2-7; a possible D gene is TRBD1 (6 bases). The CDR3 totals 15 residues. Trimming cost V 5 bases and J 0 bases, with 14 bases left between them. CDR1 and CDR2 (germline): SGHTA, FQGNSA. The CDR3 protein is CASSRYRVSSYEQYF. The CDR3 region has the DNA TGTGCCAGCAGCAGGTACAGGGTTAGCTCCTACGAGCAGTACTTC.

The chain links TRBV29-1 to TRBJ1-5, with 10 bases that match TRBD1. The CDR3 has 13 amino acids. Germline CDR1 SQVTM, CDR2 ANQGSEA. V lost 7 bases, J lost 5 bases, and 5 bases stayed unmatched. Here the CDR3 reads CSARGTGDQPQHF. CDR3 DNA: TGCAGCGCCAGAGGGACAGGGGATCAGCCCCAGCATTTT.

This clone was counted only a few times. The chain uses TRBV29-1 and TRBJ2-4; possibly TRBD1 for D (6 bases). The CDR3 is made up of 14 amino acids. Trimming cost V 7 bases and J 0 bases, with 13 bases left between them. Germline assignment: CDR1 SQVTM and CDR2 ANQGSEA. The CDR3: CSAGDNIAKNIQYF. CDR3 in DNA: TGCAGCGCTGGGGACAATATAGCCAAAAACATTCAGTACTTC.

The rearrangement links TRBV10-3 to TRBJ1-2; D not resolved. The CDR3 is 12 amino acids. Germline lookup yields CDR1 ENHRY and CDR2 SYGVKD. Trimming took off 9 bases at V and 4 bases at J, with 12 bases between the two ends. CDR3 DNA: TGTGCCATGGGAGAAAATTCCTATGGCTACACCTTC. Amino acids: CAMGENSYGYTF.

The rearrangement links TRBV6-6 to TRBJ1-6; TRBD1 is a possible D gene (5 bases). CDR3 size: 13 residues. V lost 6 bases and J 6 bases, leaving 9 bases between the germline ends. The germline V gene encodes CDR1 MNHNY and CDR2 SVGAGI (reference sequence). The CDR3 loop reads CASRGDFNSPLHF. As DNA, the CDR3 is TGTGCCAGCAGAGGGGACTTTAATTCACCCCTCCACTTT.

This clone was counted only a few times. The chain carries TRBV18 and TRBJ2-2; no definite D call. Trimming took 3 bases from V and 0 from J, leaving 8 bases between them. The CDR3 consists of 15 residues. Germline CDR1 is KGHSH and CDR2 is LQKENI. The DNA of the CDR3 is TGTGCCAGCTCACCGCGGCCGGCGAACACCGGGGAGCTGTTTTTT. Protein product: CASSPRPANTGELFF.

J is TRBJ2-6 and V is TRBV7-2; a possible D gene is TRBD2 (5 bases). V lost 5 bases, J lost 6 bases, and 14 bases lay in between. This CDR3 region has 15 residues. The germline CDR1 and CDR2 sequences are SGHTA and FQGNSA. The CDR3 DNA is TGTGCCAGCAGCCCGCGAGGCGGACTGGCCAACGTCCTGACTTTC. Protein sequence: CASSPRGGLANVLTF. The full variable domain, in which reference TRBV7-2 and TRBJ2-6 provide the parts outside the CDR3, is GAGVSQSPSNKVTEKGKDVELRCDPISGHTALYWYRQSLGQGLEFLIYFQGNSAPDKSGLPSDRFSAERTGGSVSTLTIQRTQQEDSAVYLCASSPRGGLANVLTFGAGSRLTVL.

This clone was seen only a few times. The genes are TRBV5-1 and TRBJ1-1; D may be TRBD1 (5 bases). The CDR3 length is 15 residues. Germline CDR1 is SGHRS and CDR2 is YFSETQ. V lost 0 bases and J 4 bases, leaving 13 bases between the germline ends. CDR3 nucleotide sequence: TGCGCCAGCAGCTTGGCGGGGGGATCTGCCACTGAAGCTTTCTTT. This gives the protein CASSLAGGSATEAFF.

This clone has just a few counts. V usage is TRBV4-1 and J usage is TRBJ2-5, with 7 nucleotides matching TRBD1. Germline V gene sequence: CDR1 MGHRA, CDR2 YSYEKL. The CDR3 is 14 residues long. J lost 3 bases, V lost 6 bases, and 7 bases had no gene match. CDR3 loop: CASSLGTAKETQYF. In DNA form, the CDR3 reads TGCGCCAGCAGTCTTGGGACAGCAAAAGAGACCCAGTACTTC.

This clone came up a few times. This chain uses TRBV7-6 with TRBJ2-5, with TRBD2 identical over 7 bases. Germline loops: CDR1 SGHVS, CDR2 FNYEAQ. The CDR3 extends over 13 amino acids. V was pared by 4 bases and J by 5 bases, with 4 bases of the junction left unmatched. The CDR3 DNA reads TGTGCCAGCAGCTGGATGCGGGGGGAGACCCAGTACTTC. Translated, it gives CASSWMRGETQYF.

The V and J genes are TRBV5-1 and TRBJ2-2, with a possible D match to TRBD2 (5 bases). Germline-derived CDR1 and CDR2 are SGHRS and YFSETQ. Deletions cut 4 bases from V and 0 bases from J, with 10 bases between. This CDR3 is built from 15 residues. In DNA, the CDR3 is TGCGCCAGCAGCGCCGGACTCGCGAACACCGGGGAGCTGTTTTTT. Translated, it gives CASSAGLANTGELFF.

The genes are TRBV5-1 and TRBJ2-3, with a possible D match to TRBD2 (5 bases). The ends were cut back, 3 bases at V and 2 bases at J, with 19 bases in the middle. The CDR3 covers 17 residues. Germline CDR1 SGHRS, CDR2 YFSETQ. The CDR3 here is CASSSNGLRGYTDTQYF. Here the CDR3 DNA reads TGCGCCAGCAGCTCGAATGGACTTAGAGGATACACAGATACGCAGTATTTT.

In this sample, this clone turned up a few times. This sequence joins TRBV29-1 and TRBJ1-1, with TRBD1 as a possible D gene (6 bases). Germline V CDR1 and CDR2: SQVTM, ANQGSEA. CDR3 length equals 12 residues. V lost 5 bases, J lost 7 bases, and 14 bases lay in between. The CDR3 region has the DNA TGCAGCGTTTCACAGGGCTGGGGTGAAGCTTTCTTT. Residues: CSVSQGWGEAFF.

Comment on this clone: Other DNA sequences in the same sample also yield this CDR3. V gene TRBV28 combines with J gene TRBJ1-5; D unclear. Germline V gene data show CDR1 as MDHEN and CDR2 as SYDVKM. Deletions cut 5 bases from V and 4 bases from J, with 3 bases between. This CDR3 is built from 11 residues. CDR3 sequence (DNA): TGTGCCAGCAGTCTTAATCAGCCCCAGCATTTT. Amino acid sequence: CASSLNQPQHF.

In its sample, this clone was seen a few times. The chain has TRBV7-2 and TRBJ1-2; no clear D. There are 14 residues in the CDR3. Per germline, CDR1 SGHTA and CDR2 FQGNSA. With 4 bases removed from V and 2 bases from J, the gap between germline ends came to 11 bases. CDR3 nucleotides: TGTGCCAGCAGCTCTGGAGTGCAGAACTATGGCTACACCTTC. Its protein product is CASSSGVQNYGYTF.

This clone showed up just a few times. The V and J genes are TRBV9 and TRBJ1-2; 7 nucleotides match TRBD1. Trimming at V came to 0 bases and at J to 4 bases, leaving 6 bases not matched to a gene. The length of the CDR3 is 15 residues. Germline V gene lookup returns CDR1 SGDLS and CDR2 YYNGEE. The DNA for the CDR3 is TGTGCCAGCAGCGTAGAAGACAGGGCATCCTATGGCTACACCTTC. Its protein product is CASSVEDRASYGYTF.

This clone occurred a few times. This chain's CDR3 is CATCDVSSGANVLTF. CDR3 coding DNA: TGTGCCACCTGTGATGTCAGCTCTGGGGCCAACGTCCTGACTTTC. The chain has TRBV6-5 and TRBJ2-6; D uncertain. Trimming pared 10 bases from V and 0 bases from J, leaving 13 bases between. The CDR3 loop spans 15 amino acids. From germline, CDR1 is MNHEY and CDR2 SVGAGI.

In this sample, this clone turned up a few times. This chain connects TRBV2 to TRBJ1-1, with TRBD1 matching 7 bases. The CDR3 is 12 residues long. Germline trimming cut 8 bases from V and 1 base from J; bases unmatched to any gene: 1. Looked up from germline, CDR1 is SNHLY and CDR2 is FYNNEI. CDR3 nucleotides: TGTGCCAGCGGACAGGAGAACACTGAAGCTTTCTTT. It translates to CASGQENTEAFF. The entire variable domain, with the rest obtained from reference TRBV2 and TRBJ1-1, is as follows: EPEVTQTPSHQVTQMGQEVILRCVPISNHLYFYWYRQILGQKVEFLVSFYNNEISEKSEIFDDQFSVERPDGSNFTLKIRSTKLEDSAMYFCASGQENTEAFFGQGTRLTVV.

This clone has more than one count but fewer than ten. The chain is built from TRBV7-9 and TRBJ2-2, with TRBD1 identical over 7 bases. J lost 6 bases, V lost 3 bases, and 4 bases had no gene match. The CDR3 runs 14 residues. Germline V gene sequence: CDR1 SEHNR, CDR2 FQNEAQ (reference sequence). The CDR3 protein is CASSFTGESGELFF. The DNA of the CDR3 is TGTGCCAGCAGCTTTACAGGGGAATCCGGGGAGCTGTTTTTT.

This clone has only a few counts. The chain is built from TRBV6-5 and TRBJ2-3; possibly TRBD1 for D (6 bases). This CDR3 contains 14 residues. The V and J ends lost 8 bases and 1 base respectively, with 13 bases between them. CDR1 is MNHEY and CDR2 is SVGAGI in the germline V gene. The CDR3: CASLQGGGTDTQYF. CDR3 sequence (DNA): TGTGCCAGCCTACAGGGTGGGGGCACAGATACGCAGTATTTT.

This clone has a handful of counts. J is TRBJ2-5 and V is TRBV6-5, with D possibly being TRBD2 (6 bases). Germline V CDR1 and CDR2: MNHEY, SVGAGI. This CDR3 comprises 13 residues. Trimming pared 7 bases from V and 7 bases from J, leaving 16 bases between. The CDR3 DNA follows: TGTGCCAGCATACCCGGACACGGGGGGACCCAGTACTTC. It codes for CASIPGHGGTQYF.

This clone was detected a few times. CDR3 coding DNA: TGTGCCAGCAGCGTAGGAGTGGGGCCTAACTATGGCTACACCTTC. This codes for CASSVGVGPNYGYTF. This chain joins TRBV9 and TRBJ1-2, with a weak D call TRBD1 (5 bases). The CDR3 consists of 15 residues. V was clipped by 0 bases and J by 0 bases, with 9 bases between them. Germline loops: CDR1 SGDLS, CDR2 YYNGEE.